One sample yielded the 28 T cell receptor beta chains listed below, sequenced in a study of long-term antiretroviral therapy in people with HIV. At the survey level, the v3.0 immunoSEQ assay was run. Only in-frame clones appear in the TCRdb table, and some are missing; sequencing was by immunoSEQ multiplex PCR. The sample shows fewer than 20,000 clones, around 89% of them seen only once. The input for sequencing was unsorted PBMCs, taken 4.2 years after starting antiretroviral therapy. These receptors all come from a man in his forties or fifties with HIV.

J is TRBJ2-1 and V is TRBV5-1, with 11 positions matching TRBD1. Germline V CDR1 and CDR2: SGHRS, YFSETQ. With V trimmed by 0 bases and J by 3 bases, 5 bases remained unmatched. This CDR3 comprises 17 residues. In DNA, the CDR3 is TGCGCCAGCAGCTTGGTTACCGGGACAGGGGGCTACAATGAGCAGTTCTTC. Its translation: CASSLVTGTGGYNEQFF.

The V gene is TRBV4-3, the J gene TRBJ1-3; D gene uncertain. The V end was cut by 2 bases, the J end by 0 bases, with 14 bases between. Germline V gene lookup returns CDR1 LGHNA and CDR2 YSLEER. CDR3 length: 17 amino acids. The CDR3 is CASSQTTGPISGNTIYF. CDR3 in DNA: TGCGCCAGCAGCCAAACCACCGGGCCTATCTCTGGAAACACCATATATTTT.

The chain combines TRBV5-5 with TRBJ2-3; TRBD1 agrees at 7 bases. Germline V lookup: CDR1 SGHKS, CDR2 YYEKEE (reference sequence). This CDR3 spans 16 amino acids. J lost 0 bases, V lost 4 bases, and 8 bases had no gene match. As DNA, the CDR3 is TGTGCCAGCAGCGCTACTTCGGGACAGAGCACAGATACGCAGTATTTT. This encodes CASSATSGQSTDTQYF.

This clone was seen a handful of times. The chain is built from TRBV19 and TRBJ1-5; 7 positions match TRBD1. V dropped 7 bases and J dropped 6; count of bases not matched to a gene: 6. Germline lookup yields CDR1 LNHDA and CDR2 SQIVND (reference sequence). The CDR3 is 13 amino acids. CDR3 region: CASKRQGAQPQHF. The CDR3 nucleotides read TGTGCCAGTAAGCGACAGGGAGCTCAGCCCCAGCATTTT.

The rearrangement joins TRBV2 to TRBJ2-7, with TRBD1 as a possible D gene (7 bases). This CDR3 comprises 15 residues. Germline CDR1 and CDR2: SNHLY and FYNNEI. With 5 bases removed from V and 4 bases from J, the gap between germline ends came to 18 bases. CDR3 protein: CASSNAVAGGYEQYF. As DNA, the CDR3 is TGTGCCAGCAGTAATGCGGTGGCAGGGGGGTACGAGCAGTACTTC.

As DNA, the CDR3 is TGTGCCAGCAGTGAAGCACCTAGGAATGAAGCTTTCTTT. The encoded protein is CASSEAPRNEAFF. The chain couples TRBV5-4 to TRBJ1-1; D ambiguous. The CDR3 runs to 13 residues. Trimming pared 5 bases from V and 7 bases from J, leaving 15 bases between. Germline values: CDR1 SGHNT, CDR2 YYREEE (reference sequence). The entire variable domain, with the rest obtained from reference TRBV5-4 and TRBJ1-1, is as follows: ETGVTQSPTHLIKTRGQQVTLRCSSQSGHNTVSWYQQALGQGPQFIFQYYREEENGRGNFPPRFSGLQFPNYSSELNVNALELDDSALYLCASSEAPRNEAFFGQGTRLTVV.

The gene calls are TRBV6-5 and TRBJ2-3; TRBD1 aligns across 9 bases. The CDR3 runs to 16 residues. CDR1 and CDR2 from the germline V gene are MNHEY and SVGAGI. V shed 0 bases, J shed 7 bases, and the junction held 8 bases outside the gene matches. Here the CDR3 DNA reads TGTGCCAGCAGTTACTCGTGGGGACAGGGAGGGAATACGCAGTATTTT. Residues: CASSYSWGQGGNTQYF.

The V gene is TRBV4-2, the J gene TRBJ1-3; D uncertain. This CDR3 has 15 amino acids. Germline V gene lookup returns CDR1 LGHNA and CDR2 YNFKEQ. Trimming shortened V by 1 base and J by 2 bases, and 9 bases separated the two germline ends. The CDR3 DNA follows: TGTGCCAGCAGCCAAGCCTATCACACTGGAAACACCATATATTTT. Translation: CASSQAYHTGNTIYF.

This clone was counted only a few times. This chain links TRBV2 with TRBJ2-2; the D gene is possibly TRBD1 (6 bases). The CDR3 sequence is 14 residues long. Germline V lookup: CDR1 SNHLY, CDR2 FYNNEI. V gave up 7 bases and J gave up 3 bases, with 12 bases separating them. CDR3 amino acids: CASTGRGHTGELFF. The CDR3 DNA sequence: TGTGCCAGCACGGGCAGGGGCCACACCGGGGAGCTGTTTTTT.

This chain connects TRBV20-1 to TRBJ2-1; D ambiguous. Trimming pared 6 bases from V and 6 bases from J, leaving 9 bases between. Germline V gene data show CDR1 as DFQATT and CDR2 as SNEGSKA (reference sequence). This CDR3 is built from 11 residues. The CDR3 nucleotides are TGCAGTGCAGGGCAGCTCAATGAGCAGTTCTTC. Translating it yields CSAGQLNEQFF.

This rearrangement joins TRBV19 to TRBJ1-1; 7 bases map to TRBD1. V was pared by 1 base and J by 2 bases, with 7 bases of the junction left unmatched. The CDR3 contains 16 residues. CDR1 is LNHDA, CDR2 SQIVND, per germline (reference sequence). CDR3: CASSIAGGGGNTEAFF. The CDR3 nucleotides are TGTGCCAGTAGTATAGCCGGTGGAGGGGGCAACACTGAAGCTTTCTTT.

This clone came up once. CDR3 bases: TGTGCCAGCAGCTTAGATGGGGCCTCCTACGAGCAGTACTTC. This translates into CASSLDGASYEQYF. V and J are TRBV7-2 and TRBJ2-7, with D perhaps matching TRBD1 (5 bases). CDR1 and CDR2 (germline): SGHTA, FQGNSA. The CDR3 has 14 amino acids. Deletions cut 1 base from V and 0 bases from J, with 7 bases between.

This chain uses TRBV5-1 with TRBJ2-3, with 8 bases fitting TRBD2. V gave up 4 bases and J gave up 4 bases; unmatched junction bases: 2. The CDR3 contains 13 residues. Germline V gene lookup returns CDR1 SGHRS and CDR2 YFSETQ. CDR3 nucleotide sequence: TGCGCCAGCAGCGCGGGACTAGCAGATACGCAGTATTTT. Amino acid sequence: CASSAGLADTQYF.

Written as DNA, the CDR3 is TGTGCCTGGGGGCCGGGAGCTAATGAAAAACTGTTTTTT. This translates into CAWGPGANEKLFF. The V gene is TRBV30, the J gene TRBJ1-4; unclear D gene. The CDR3 loop spans 13 amino acids. Trimming pared 5 bases from V and 3 bases from J, leaving 10 bases between. Germline V gives CDR1 GTSNPN, CDR2 SVGIG (reference sequence).

The genes are TRBV27 and TRBJ1-5; the D gene is possibly TRBD1 (5 bases). Trimming pared 2 bases from V and 0 bases from J, leaving 8 bases between. CDR1 and CDR2 from the germline V gene are MNHEY and SMNVEV (reference sequence). There are 15 residues in the CDR3. CDR3: CASSLGTNSNQPQHF. The CDR3 DNA reads as TGTGCCAGCAGTTTAGGGACTAATAGCAATCAGCCCCAGCATTTT.

The CDR3 loop is CASSTRANSGNTIYF. CDR3 coding DNA: TGTGCCAGCAGCACCCGGGCGAACTCTGGAAACACCATATATTTT. This chain connects TRBV5-6 to TRBJ1-3; D unresolved. V was shortened by 4 bases and J by 0 bases, with 11 bases between the two germline ends. The CDR3 consists of 15 residues. Per germline, CDR1 SGHDT and CDR2 YYEEEE.

This chain connects TRBV6-1 to TRBJ2-3; no definite D call. Trimming shortened V by 7 bases and J by 6 bases, and 8 bases separated the two germline ends. The CDR3 spans 11 residues. Germline lookup yields CDR1 MNHNS and CDR2 SASEGT. The CDR3 nucleotides are TGTGCCAGCAAACGGGTGGATACGCAGTATTTT. Translated: CASKRVDTQYF.

The chain carries TRBV14 and TRBJ2-4; 7 bases match TRBD2. Per germline, CDR1 SGHDN and CDR2 FVKESK. The CDR3 has 14 residues. With V trimmed by 1 base and J by 6 bases, 3 bases remained unmatched. CDR3 sequence (DNA): TGTGCCAGCAGCCAAGCAGGGAGGGCAAACATTCAGTACTTC. This encodes CASSQAGRANIQYF.

The rearrangement joins TRBV5-4 to TRBJ1-1; D is perhaps TRBD1 (6 bases). The CDR3 runs to 15 residues. The V gene's germline CDR1 is SGHNT and CDR2 YYREEE (reference sequence). V shed 3 bases and J shed 1 base, with 13 bases lying between them. The CDR3 nucleotides are TGTGCCAGCAGCTCGATGGACAGTCGGAACACTGAAGCTTTCTTT. Its protein is CASSSMDSRNTEAFF.

This chain connects TRBV30 to TRBJ2-2, with no clear D. The germline CDR1 and CDR2 sequences are GTSNPN and SVGIG (reference sequence). The CDR3 runs to 13 residues. V was clipped by 3 bases and J by 4 bases, with 9 bases between them. This CDR3 reads CAWRAGTTGELFF. CDR3 coding DNA: TGTGCCTGGAGGGCAGGCACCACCGGGGAGCTGTTTTTT.

V gene TRBV6-5 combines with J gene TRBJ2-2; 13 bases are a match to TRBD2. The CDR3 extends over 15 amino acids. V dropped 6 bases and J dropped 9; count of bases not matched to a gene: 7. Germline CDR1 reads MNHEY; CDR2 reads SVGAGI. The CDR3 spells CASSETSGGLRELFF. In nucleotides, the CDR3 is TGTGCCAGCAGCGAGACTAGCGGGGGGTTAAGGGAGCTGTTTTTT.

V gene TRBV27 combines with J gene TRBJ1-5; no clear D gene. The V gene's germline CDR1 is MNHEY and CDR2 SMNVEV (reference sequence). CDR3 length equals 17 residues. Trimming removed 6 bases from V and 0 bases from J, with 18 bases in between. The CDR3, as DNA: TGTGCCAGCAGCCGTTCTTCGAGTGGGTATAGCAATCAGCCCCAGCATTTT. Protein product: CASSRSSSGYSNQPQHF.

J is TRBJ1-5 and V is TRBV19, with 12 bases lining up with TRBD1. CDR3 length: 15 residues. V gave up 3 bases and J gave up 6 bases; unmatched junction bases: 3. In germline, CDR1 is LNHDA, CDR2 SQIVND (reference sequence). CDR3 sequence reads: CASSIGTGGSQPQHF. As DNA, the CDR3 is TGTGCCAGTAGTATCGGGACAGGGGGCTCTCAGCCCCAGCATTTT.

The chain recombines TRBV29-1 with TRBJ2-7, with D perhaps TRBD2 (6 bases). The CDR3 sequence is 13 residues long. Trimming took 8 bases from V and 6 from J, leaving 20 bases between them. The germline gives CDR1 SQVTM, CDR2 ANQGSEA. CDR3 sequence reads: CSFGYSFGGEQYF. The CDR3 region has the DNA TGCAGCTTTGGATATTCATTCGGGGGCGAGCAGTACTTC.

This sequence joins TRBV10-2 and TRBJ1-2; 7 nucleotides match TRBD1. CDR1 and CDR2 from the germline V gene are WSHSY and SAAADI. Germline trimming cut 6 bases from V and 7 bases from J; bases unmatched to any gene: 8. CDR3 length: 13 residues. The CDR3 here is CASRDTGEGGYTF. The CDR3 coding sequence is TGCGCCAGCAGAGACACAGGGGAGGGTGGCTACACCTTC.

The chain carries TRBV4-1 and TRBJ2-1, with TRBD1 identical over 12 bases. V gave up 3 bases and J gave up 7 bases; unmatched junction bases: 7. The CDR3 is made up of 16 amino acids. The germline V gene encodes CDR1 MGHRA and CDR2 YSYEKL. The CDR3 loop reads CASSHPGQGAGNEQFF. The DNA of the CDR3 is TGCGCCAGCAGCCATCCGGGACAGGGGGCCGGGAATGAGCAGTTCTTC.

V and J are TRBV4-3 and TRBJ1-2; no clear D. Germline loops: CDR1 LGHNA, CDR2 YSLEER. The V end was cut by 1 base, the J end by 3 bases, with 12 bases between. The CDR3 is 15 residues long. The CDR3 spells CASSQVVGQHYGYTF. The DNA of the CDR3 is TGCGCCAGCAGCCAAGTAGTAGGGCAGCACTATGGCTACACCTTC.

The chain uses TRBV11-2 and TRBJ2-2, with TRBD1 identical over 8 bases. V gave up 5 bases and J gave up 5 bases; unmatched junction bases: 7. The CDR3 sequence is 15 residues long. The germline CDR1 and CDR2 sequences are SGHAT and FQNNGV. The CDR3 DNA reads TGTGCCAGCAGCGGCTGGACAGGGAGAACCGGGGAGCTGTTTTTT. Its translation: CASSGWTGRTGELFF. The full variable domain, in which reference TRBV11-2 and TRBJ2-2 provide the parts outside the CDR3, is EAGVAQSPRYKIIEKRQSVAFWCNPISGHATLYWYQQILGQGPKLLIQFQNNGVVDDSQLPKDRFSAERLKGVDSTLKIQPAKLEDSAVYLCASSGWTGRTGELFFGEGSRLTVL.